Below are 2 T cell receptor beta chains sequenced from a single sample in a study of blood T cell repertoires in COVID-19. The assay was immunoSEQ multiplex PCR, and TCRdb's table has in-frame clones only and misses some. The sample lists about 190,000 clones; around 84% were seen once. Sequencing was carried out using PBMCs or T cells enriched from blood (not recorded which). Receptor source: a woman in her thirties who had recovered from COVID-19.

The chain employs TRBV7-9 and TRBJ1-1; TRBD1 matches at 8 bases. The CDR3 consists of 13 residues. V lost 5 bases and J lost 5; bases outside the gene matches: 4. Germline V gene data show CDR1 as SEHNR and CDR2 as FQNEAQ (reference sequence). For the CDR3, the DNA is TGTGCCAGCAGCGCCAGGGGGCGAACTGAAGCTTTCTTT. Amino acids: CASSARGRTEAFF.

The chain uses TRBV14 and TRBJ1-1; TRBD1 aligns across 10 bases. Germline V lookup: CDR1 SGHDN, CDR2 FVKESK. CDR3 length: 20 residues. V dropped 4 bases and J dropped 4; count of bases not matched to a gene: 21. CDR3 amino acids: CASSPVTVRDRGFWFTEAFF. For the CDR3, the DNA is TGTGCCAGCAGCCCTGTAACGGTCCGGGACAGGGGCTTTTGGTTCACTGAAGCTTTCTTT.